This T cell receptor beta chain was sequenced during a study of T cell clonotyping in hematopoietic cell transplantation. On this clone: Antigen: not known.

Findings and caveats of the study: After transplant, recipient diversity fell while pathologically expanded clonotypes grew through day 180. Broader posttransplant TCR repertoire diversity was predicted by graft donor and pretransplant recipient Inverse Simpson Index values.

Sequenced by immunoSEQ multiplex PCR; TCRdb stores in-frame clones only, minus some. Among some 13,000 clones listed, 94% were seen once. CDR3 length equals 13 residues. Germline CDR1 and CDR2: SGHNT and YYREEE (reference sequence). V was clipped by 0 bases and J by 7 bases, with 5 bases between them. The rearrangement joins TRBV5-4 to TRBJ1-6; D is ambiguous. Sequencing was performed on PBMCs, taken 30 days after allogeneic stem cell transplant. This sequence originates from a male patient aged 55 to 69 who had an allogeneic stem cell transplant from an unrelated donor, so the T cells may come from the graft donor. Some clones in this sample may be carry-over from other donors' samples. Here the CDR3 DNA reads TGTGCCAGCAGCTTGGATCCAAATTCACCCCTCCACTTT. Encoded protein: CASSLDPNSPLHF.